Listed here are 4 T cell receptor beta chains from one sample, sequenced in a study of OX40 agonist ivuxolimab in advanced cancers. The method was the immunoSEQ multiplex PCR assay. This is the immuneACCESS table as TCRdb keeps it, with only in-frame sequences that have V and J called. A part of the clones is gone; compared with another copy, unresolved V genes explain less than half, and the rest is unexplained. Here the sample has about 46,000 clones; less than 90% occur a single time. Roughly half of the sample lies in the top ten. Sample: CD4+ or CD8+ T cells sorted from blood, taken in a trial of the OX40 agonist ivuxolimab. These receptors all stem from an adult with an advanced solid tumor such as melanoma, head and neck, liver or kidney cancer.

The J gene is TRBJ1-1, the V gene TRBV18, with D possibly matching TRBD1 (6 bases). Per germline, CDR1 KGHSH and CDR2 LQKENI. With 1 base removed from V and 2 bases from J, the gap between germline ends came to 14 bases. This CDR3 has 16 residues. The CDR3 region is CASSPQDSSSNTEAFF. The DNA of the CDR3 is TGTGCCAGCTCACCACAGGACAGCAGCTCCAACACTGAAGCTTTCTTT.

This clone showed up just once. This chain links TRBV4-2 with TRBJ2-5; 15 nucleotides agree with TRBD2. J gave up 4 bases and V 1 base, and 7 bases lay outside the gene matches. The CDR3 covers 18 residues. CDR1 is LGHNA and CDR2 is YNFKEQ in the germline V gene. CDR3 sequence (DNA): TGTGCCAGCAGCCAAGGGACTAGCGGGGGGGAGGTCCGAGAGACCCAGTACTTC. Translation: CASSQGTSGGEVRETQYF.

This CDR3 reads CASSLVLATPDTQYF. The CDR3 DNA reads as TGTGCCAGCAGTTTGGTTCTAGCGACCCCAGATACGCAGTATTTT. This chain connects TRBV28 to TRBJ2-3, with D perhaps matching TRBD2 (6 bases). V lost 3 bases and J lost 4, with 14 bases in between. The CDR3 is made up of 15 amino acids. In germline, CDR1 is MDHEN, CDR2 SYDVKM.

The count of this clone is one. The chain links TRBV7-2 to TRBJ2-7; D perhaps matches TRBD2 (6 bases). CDR3 size: 12 residues. Trimming removed 8 bases at V and 0 bases at J, with 8 bases between. From germline, CDR1 is SGHTA and CDR2 FQGNSA. The CDR3 loop reads CASGTRSYEQYF. The DNA of the CDR3 is TGTGCCAGCGGGACTCGCTCCTACGAGCAGTACTTC. Based on the CDR3 plus reference TRBV7-2 and TRBJ2-7, the full variable domain is GAGVSQSPSNKVTEKGKDVELRCDPISGHTALYWYRQSLGQGLEFLIYFQGNSAPDKSGLPSDRFSAERTGGSVSTLTIQRTQQEDSAVYLCASGTRSYEQYFGPGTRLTVT.